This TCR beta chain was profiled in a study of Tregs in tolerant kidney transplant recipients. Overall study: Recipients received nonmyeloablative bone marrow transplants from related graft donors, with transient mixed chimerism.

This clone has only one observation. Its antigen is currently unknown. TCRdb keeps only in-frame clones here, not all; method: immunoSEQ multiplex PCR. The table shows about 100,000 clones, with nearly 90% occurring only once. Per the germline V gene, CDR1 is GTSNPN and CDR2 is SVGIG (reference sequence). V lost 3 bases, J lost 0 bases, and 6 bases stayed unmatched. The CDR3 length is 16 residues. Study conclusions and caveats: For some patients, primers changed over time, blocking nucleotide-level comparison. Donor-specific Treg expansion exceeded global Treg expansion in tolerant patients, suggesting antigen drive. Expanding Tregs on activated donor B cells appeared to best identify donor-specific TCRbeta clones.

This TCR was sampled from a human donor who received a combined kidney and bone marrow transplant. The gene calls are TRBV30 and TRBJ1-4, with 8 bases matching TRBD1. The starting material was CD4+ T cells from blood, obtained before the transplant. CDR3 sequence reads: CAWRNRGKATNEKLFF. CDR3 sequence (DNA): TGTGCCTGGAGAAACAGGGGGAAAGCAACTAATGAAAAACTGTTTTTT.